Reported below is one T cell receptor (beta chain). The data stem from a study of shared clonotypes between healthy human individuals. Germline V gene lookup returns CDR1 SEHNR and CDR2 FQNEAQ (reference sequence). Trimming took off 5 bases at V and 3 bases at J, with 21 bases between the two ends. The CDR3 runs 17 residues. A deep-level run was used for the assay. In the authors' workflow: Without quality scores, immunoSEQ junctional reads could not be filtered like full-length reads. Data came from immunoSEQ multiplex PCR; TCRdb stores just in-frame clones and leaves some out. V and J calls and clone size are given by that table; D and trimming were obtained from the DNA. This table has millions of clones, 90% to 95% appearing once.

The V call is TRBV7-9, the J call TRBJ2-3; possibly TRBD1 or TRBD2 for D (6 bases each). This sequence originates from a man aged 18-30 years in good health. Some clones in this sample may be carry-over from other donors' samples. The material sequenced was naive CD4+ T cells from PBMCs. The subset: CD45RA+ positively selected. Written as DNA, the CDR3 is TGTGCCAGCAGCCATCTTATCCGGGGGCGTGGGACAGATACGCAGTATTTT. This encodes CASSHLIRGRGTDTQYF.